A single sample gave rise to the 24 T cell receptor beta chains below, sequenced in a study of Ad26.COV2.S vaccination and SARS-CoV-2 variants. Sample treatment: some 19 received Ad26.COV2.S at low or high dose, single or two shots; 5 received placebo; per-sample allocation not given. Specimens were obtained on day 63 following the first vaccine or placebo injection. The protocol was immunoSEQ multiplex PCR, while the TCRdb copy is restricted to in-frame clones and leaves out a portion. The sample consists of about 390,000 clones, roughly 90% of them appearing once. Source: peripheral blood, taken in a trial of Ad26.COV2.S vaccine versus placebo. Receptor source: a person aged 18 to 59 who received the Ad26.COV2.S COVID-19 vaccine or a placebo.

The V gene is TRBV7-9, the J gene TRBJ1-1; possible D gene TRBD1, 5 bases. The V end lost 5 bases, the J end lost 0 bases, and 13 bases lay between the germline ends. The CDR3 runs to 15 residues. The germline CDR1 and CDR2 sequences are SEHNR and FQNEAQ (reference sequence). In nucleotides, the CDR3 is TGTGCCAGCAGCCCTAGGGGCCTTATGAACACTGAAGCTTTCTTT. Residues: CASSPRGLMNTEAFF.

This sequence joins TRBV4-2 and TRBJ2-2, with D possibly called TRBD1 or TRBD2 (5 bases each). There are 14 residues in the CDR3. V lost 4 bases to trimming and J lost 7 bases, with 13 bases between them. CDR1 is LGHNA and CDR2 is YNFKEQ in the germline V gene. CDR3 protein: CASSPGASGGELFF. The CDR3 DNA is TGTGCCAGCAGCCCCGGGGCGTCGGGCGGGGAGCTGTTTTTT.

J is TRBJ2-5 and V is TRBV5-4; D gene uncertain. The CDR3 extends over 19 amino acids. Trimming pared 1 base from V and 0 bases from J, leaving 22 bases between. Germline-derived CDR1 and CDR2 are SGHNT and YYREEE (reference sequence). The CDR3 DNA is TGTGCCAGCAGCTTGATTGGGCTTAGGGCAGGACCGTACCAAGAGACCCAGTACTTC. It codes for CASSLIGLRAGPYQETQYF.

J is TRBJ2-1 and V is TRBV3-1 (or the pseudogene TRBV3-2); D ambiguous. The CDR3 is made up of 16 amino acids. Germline V CDR1 and CDR2: LGHDT, YNNKEL (reference sequence). Trimming took off 4 bases at V and 0 bases at J, with 13 bases between the two ends. This CDR3 reads CASSPSPWGSYNEQFF. DNA for the CDR3: TGTGCCAGCAGCCCCTCTCCGTGGGGCTCCTACAATGAGCAGTTCTTC.

The rearrangement joins TRBV15 to TRBJ2-1; 9 positions agree with TRBD2. Germline CDR1 LNHNV, CDR2 YYDKDF (reference sequence). This CDR3 contains 15 residues. The trim removed 1 base at V and 10 bases at J, leaving 8 bases unmatched. DNA for the CDR3: TGTGCCACCAGCAGAGCAAGCGGGGGGTCAGACGAGCAGTTCTTC. Translation gives CATSRASGGSDEQFF.

This clone occurred once. This rearrangement joins TRBV11-2 to TRBJ2-3; D remains unclear. CDR3 size: 16 residues. The germline V gene has CDR1 SGHAT and CDR2 FQNNGV. V lost 1 base to trimming and J lost 0 bases, with 11 bases between them. This CDR3 is CASSLGLGTSTDTQYF. CDR3 in DNA: TGTGCCAGCAGCTTAGGACTTGGCACTAGCACAGATACGCAGTATTTT.

The V gene is TRBV19, the J gene TRBJ1-4; D unresolved. The CDR3 is 17 residues long. CDR1 and CDR2 (germline): LNHDA, SQIVND (reference sequence). Trimming removed 5 bases from V and 6 bases from J, with 22 bases in between. The CDR3 loop is CASSRWVAPPRDEKLFF. The CDR3 region has the DNA TGTGCCAGTAGTCGTTGGGTGGCGCCCCCCCGGGATGAAAAACTGTTTTTT.

The rearrangement uses TRBV19 and TRBJ1-5; D is unclear. CDR1 is LNHDA and CDR2 is SQIVND in the germline V gene (reference sequence). Trimming shortened V by 7 bases and J by 11 bases, and 12 bases separated the two germline ends. CDR3 length: 11 amino acids. CDR3 DNA: TGTGCCAGTAAGGATATGAGGTCCCAGCATTTT. It encodes CASKDMRSQHF.

The chain links TRBV30 to TRBJ1-2; 7 bases match TRBD1. V was clipped by 2 bases and J by 8 bases; unmatched bases: 11. The CDR3 covers 14 residues. Germline lookup yields CDR1 GTSNPN and CDR2 SVGIG (reference sequence). CDR3 sequence: CAWSILTGAGGYTF. CDR3 bases: TGTGCCTGGAGTATACTAACAGGGGCTGGAGGCTACACCTTC.

V and J are TRBV19 and TRBJ2-1, with 14 bases fitting TRBD2. CDR1 and CDR2 (germline): LNHDA, SQIVND (reference sequence). The CDR3 sequence is 16 residues long. V was pared by 7 bases and J by 4 bases, with 6 bases of the junction left unmatched. The CDR3 coding sequence is TGTGCCAGTACCAAAGGACTAGCGGGGGGTTACAATGAGCAGTTCTTC. Translated, it gives CASTKGLAGGYNEQFF.

The chain is built from TRBV13 and TRBJ2-6, with D unresolved. Trimming stripped 2 bases from V and 3 bases from J, with 8 bases between. This CDR3 is built from 15 residues. From germline, CDR1 is PRHDT and CDR2 FYEKMQ (reference sequence). DNA for the CDR3: TGTGCCAGCAGCTTAAGGGTCAGTGGGGCCAACGTCCTGACTTTC. This translates into CASSLRVSGANVLTF.

The CDR3 DNA sequence: TGTGCCACCAGCAGAGATCCTGGGGATCTCGTCCGTGGCTACACCTTC. This encodes CATSRDPGDLVRGYTF. The V call is TRBV15, the J call TRBJ1-2, with no clear D. The CDR3 consists of 16 residues. CDR1 is LNHNV, CDR2 YYDKDF, per germline (reference sequence). Trimming shortened V by 0 bases and J by 7 bases, and 18 bases separated the two germline ends.

The gene calls are TRBV27 and TRBJ1-5; TRBD1 is a possible D gene (6 bases). Germline CDR1 MNHEY, CDR2 SMNVEV (reference sequence). The CDR3 is 15 residues long. V was pared by 8 bases and J by 2 bases, with 16 bases between. The CDR3 sequence is CASAPGARGNQPQHF. The CDR3, as DNA: TGTGCCAGCGCACCAGGGGCCAGGGGCAATCAGCCCCAGCATTTT.

This chain uses TRBV19 with TRBJ2-3; TRBD2 might be the D (6 bases). The germline V and J ends were trimmed by 5 bases and 2 bases, with 17 bases remaining between them. The CDR3 has 16 amino acids. Per the germline V gene, CDR1 is LNHDA and CDR2 is SQIVND (reference sequence). The CDR3 loop is CASSPKGRRDTDTQYF. The CDR3 DNA sequence: TGTGCCAGTAGTCCCAAGGGGCGGAGGGACACAGATACGCAGTATTTT.

The V and J genes are TRBV6-1 and TRBJ2-5; D is possibly TRBD1 or TRBD2 (5 bases each). Germline V lookup: CDR1 MNHNS, CDR2 SASEGT. Trimming removed 10 bases from V and 0 bases from J, with 15 bases in between. The CDR3 spans 14 residues. The DNA for the CDR3 is TGTGCCACCATGGGGGATTGGTACCAAGAGACCCAGTACTTC. Encoded protein: CATMGDWYQETQYF.

J is TRBJ1-1 and V is TRBV11-2; D is undetermined. V was cut by 0 bases and J by 3 bases, with 11 bases left in between. The germline V gene has CDR1 SGHAT and CDR2 FQNNGV. The CDR3 covers 15 residues. CDR3 DNA: TGTGCCAGCAGCTTAGAGGAGGGCCGGTACACTGAAGCTTTCTTT. This encodes CASSLEEGRYTEAFF. The whole variable domain, filled in from reference TRBV11-2 and TRBJ1-1, reads EAGVAQSPRYKIIEKRQSVAFWCNPISGHATLYWYQQILGQGPKLLIQFQNNGVVDDSQLPKDRFSAERLKGVDSTLKIQPAKLEDSAVYLCASSLEEGRYTEAFFGQGTRLTVV.

This clone was detected only once. The chain couples TRBV5-1 to TRBJ2-7; 10 bases match TRBD2. The V segment lost 2 bases and the J segment 4 bases; nucleotides outside the gene matches: 6. The CDR3 extends over 15 amino acids. Per the germline V gene, CDR1 is SGHRS and CDR2 is YFSETQ. The CDR3 sequence is CASSFVASGGYEQYF. In DNA form, the CDR3 reads TGCGCCAGCAGCTTCGTCGCTAGCGGGGGATACGAGCAGTACTTC.

The chain recombines TRBV19 with TRBJ2-7, with D possibly being TRBD1 (5 bases). Per the germline V gene, CDR1 is LNHDA and CDR2 is SQIVND (reference sequence). The germline V and J ends were trimmed by 7 bases and 0 bases, with 16 bases remaining between them. This CDR3 has 15 amino acids. CDR3 bases: TGTGCCAGTACCTCACGTTGGGGCCCCTCCTACGAGCAGTACTTC. Amino acids: CASTSRWGPSYEQYF.

This CDR3 is CASSSLHLAGGLNNEQFF. DNA of the CDR3: TGTGCCAGCAGCTCCCTACACCTAGCGGGGGGACTCAACAATGAGCAGTTCTTC. The rearrangement joins TRBV7-6 to TRBJ2-1; 11 nucleotides match TRBD2. After removal of 4 bases from V and 5 bases from J, the junction contained 13 bases not matched to a gene. The CDR3 runs 18 residues. Germline V lookup: CDR1 SGHVS, CDR2 FNYEAQ.

The V gene is TRBV12-3 or TRBV12-4, the J gene TRBJ1-1, with TRBD1 identical over 7 bases. V lost 7 bases and J lost 7; bases outside the gene matches: 6. This CDR3 contains 12 residues. The CDR3 DNA is TGTGCCAGCACTAGGGGGACAGTTGAAGCTTTCTTT. This codes for CASTRGTVEAFF.

This clone was seen only a few times. The V call is TRBV18, the J call TRBJ2-2, with D possibly matching TRBD1 (6 bases). Trimming shortened V by 5 bases and J by 5 bases, and 12 bases separated the two germline ends. The CDR3 totals 14 residues. In germline, CDR1 is KGHSH, CDR2 LQKENI. The CDR3 DNA sequence: TGTGCCAGCTCAGTTGGACAGCCGACCGGGGAGCTGTTTTTT. Its protein product is CASSVGQPTGELFF.

Only one count was recorded for this clone. This chain joins TRBV7-2 and TRBJ2-5; TRBD2 matches 10 bases. Germline V lookup: CDR1 SGHTA, CDR2 FQGNSA. J lost 8 bases, V lost 5 bases, and 20 bases had no gene match. The length of the CDR3 is 18 residues. DNA of the CDR3: TGTGCCAGCAGCCCCGCTAGCGGGGGCCCTGGCGATCGGGGAACCCAGTACTTC. Amino acids: CASSPASGGPGDRGTQYF.

The chain links TRBV30 to TRBJ2-1; a weak D match, TRBD1 (5 bases). Trimming took 0 bases from V and 12 from J, leaving 21 bases between them. CDR3 size: 15 residues. From germline, CDR1 is GTSNPN and CDR2 SVGIG (reference sequence). The CDR3, as DNA: TGTGCCTGGAGTGTATTGGGGCTAGGTACGGCCCCGCAGTTCTTC. It encodes CAWSVLGLGTAPQFF.

V is TRBV29-1 and J is TRBJ1-1; D is perhaps TRBD1 (6 bases). The CDR3 runs 12 residues. Trimming removed 6 bases from V and 10 bases from J, with 18 bases in between. Germline values: CDR1 SQVTM, CDR2 ANQGSEA. CDR3 in DNA: TGCAGCGTCCTTCGACCCCAGGGGTTAGCTTTCTTT. It yields the protein CSVLRPQGLAFF.